These 32 T cell receptor beta chains were sequenced from one sample in a study of T cells expressing NK-cell markers. TCRdb reanalyzed the 5' RACE reads, giving one entry per CDR3 protein sequence and no DNA. The record lists about 460,000 distinct CDR3 sequences, of which the ten most abundant hold more than 1.4%. Source material: blood T cells: a sorted CD56 or NKG2C T cell subset, CD4+ or CD8+ T cells, or bulk PBMC T cells (not recorded which). These receptors were taken from a woman aged 50 to 60 in good health.

CDR3 region: CASSVDTGVTGELFF. V usage is TRBV9 and J usage is TRBJ2-2; with no DNA, the TCRdb D assignment of TRBD1 cannot be verified. Per the germline V gene, CDR1 is SGDLS and CDR2 is YYNGEE. The CDR3 has 15 amino acids.

This sequence joins TRBV24-1 and TRBJ2-2; the D call of TRBD2 rests on TCRdb alone, since no DNA is present to check it. The length of the CDR3 is 15 residues. Germline values: CDR1 KGHDR, CDR2 SFDVKD. CDR3 sequence reads: CATSDPGGRTGELFF.

The chain combines TRBV29-1 with TRBJ1-1; TCRdb outputs TRBD1, but without DNA this stays unchecked. CDR3 length: 14 amino acids. Germline V lookup: CDR1 SQVTM, CDR2 ANQGSEA. This CDR3 reads CSARGKEVRTEAFF.

The V gene is TRBV10-3, the J gene TRBJ2-1. CDR3 length: 11 residues. Per germline, CDR1 ENHRY and CDR2 SYGVKD. The CDR3 reads CAISALYEQFF.

This chain connects TRBV9 to TRBJ2-2; TCRdb names TRBD1, which stays unverified in the absence of DNA. CDR3 length: 16 amino acids. Looked up from germline, CDR1 is SGDLS and CDR2 is YYNGEE. CDR3 residues: CASSVNPRRFTGELFF.

The chain recombines TRBV4-1 with TRBJ2-5; without DNA, the TCRdb call of TRBD2 cannot be checked. Germline V gene data show CDR1 as MGHRA and CDR2 as YSYEKL. The CDR3 runs 16 residues. The CDR3 protein is CASSQDEAPHRETQYF.

This chain links TRBV9 with TRBJ2-1; TCRdb gives TRBD2 as the D gene, but with no DNA this cannot be confirmed. Looked up from germline, CDR1 is SGDLS and CDR2 is YYNGEE. This CDR3 has 15 residues. CDR3 amino acids: CASSIEGGRYNEQFF.

This sequence joins TRBV10-3 and TRBJ1-1. CDR3 size: 14 residues. Germline-derived CDR1 and CDR2 are ENHRY and SYGVKD. This CDR3 is CAITRGQGPDEAFF.

The rearrangement links TRBV20-1 to TRBJ1-2; without DNA, the TCRdb call of TRBD1 cannot be checked. The CDR3 runs 13 residues. The germline V gene encodes CDR1 DFQATT and CDR2 SNEGSKA (reference sequence). The CDR3 reads CSATGQGDGGYTF.

The chain employs TRBV5-1 and TRBJ2-2; TCRdb gives TRBD1 as the D gene, but with no DNA this cannot be confirmed. This CDR3 is 16 amino acids long. CDR1 is SGHRS, CDR2 YFSETQ, per germline. The CDR3 sequence: CASSLAMGQGTGELFF.

The rearrangement links TRBV12-3 or TRBV12-4 to TRBJ1-6. The CDR3 extends over 15 amino acids. CDR3 in amino acids: CASSSGFSDNSPLHF.

The rearrangement uses TRBV29-1 and TRBJ1-2; the D call from TCRdb, TRBD1, cannot be confirmed without DNA. This CDR3 contains 13 residues. CDR1 and CDR2 from the germline V gene are SQVTM and ANQGSEA. CDR3 sequence: CSVEIRDRWGYTF.

The CDR3 is CSVLPIAGGPREQFF. The gene calls are TRBV29-1 and TRBJ2-1; TCRdb names TRBD2, which stays unverified in the absence of DNA. The V gene's germline CDR1 is SQVTM and CDR2 ANQGSEA. This CDR3 comprises 15 residues.

The V gene is TRBV5-1, the J gene TRBJ2-7; the D call from TCRdb, TRBD2, cannot be confirmed without DNA. CDR3 length: 14 residues. Germline V gene lookup returns CDR1 SGHRS and CDR2 YFSETQ. CDR3 sequence: CASSSSGSGFEQYF.

The CDR3: CSPPVEWVEKLFF. The rearrangement joins TRBV29-1 to TRBJ1-4; the D call of TRBD1 rests on TCRdb alone, since no DNA is present to check it. Germline lookup yields CDR1 SQVTM and CDR2 ANQGSEA. This CDR3 is 13 amino acids long.

The chain employs TRBV7-8 and TRBJ2-1. Germline V gene sequence: CDR1 SGHVS, CDR2 FQNEAQ. This CDR3 is built from 14 residues. CDR3: CASSLGAASAVQFF.

This chain links TRBV24-1 with TRBJ2-5. CDR1 and CDR2 (germline): KGHDR, SFDVKD. This CDR3 has 12 amino acids. CDR3 sequence: CATSESSGTQYF.

The rearrangement joins TRBV12-3 or TRBV12-4 to TRBJ2-7. The CDR3 has 11 amino acids. The CDR3 reads CASSFFGEQYF.

V gene TRBV20-1 combines with J gene TRBJ2-7; TCRdb outputs TRBD2, but without DNA this stays unchecked. The CDR3 consists of 13 residues. Germline lookup yields CDR1 DFQATT and CDR2 SNEGSKA (reference sequence). CDR3 residues: CSANLASGGEQYF.

The chain has TRBV12-3 or TRBV12-4 and TRBJ1-2. The CDR3 runs to 13 residues. CDR3 protein: CASSRGRDYGYTF.

V is TRBV10-3 and J is TRBJ2-1; TCRdb calls TRBD2, which cannot be checked without DNA. This CDR3 comprises 13 residues. Germline CDR1 is ENHRY and CDR2 is SYGVKD. This CDR3 is CASGTSGHNEQFF.

The chain has TRBV28 and TRBJ2-5; TCRdb's assignment of TRBD2 cannot be checked, as there is no DNA. Germline CDR1 reads MDHEN; CDR2 reads SYDVKM. The CDR3 has 18 residues. The CDR3 sequence: CASSPLLGVAGGGETQYF.

This chain connects TRBV5-1 to TRBJ2-2; TCRdb's D gene call, TRBD2, goes unchecked for lack of DNA. The germline V gene encodes CDR1 SGHRS and CDR2 YFSETQ. The CDR3 spans 16 residues. CDR3 residues: CASSLLAGADTGELFF.

The chain uses TRBV18 and TRBJ1-2; TCRdb gives TRBD1 as the D gene, but with no DNA this cannot be confirmed. The CDR3 is made up of 14 amino acids. Germline CDR1 and CDR2: KGHSH and LQKENI. CDR3: CASSPGTGELGYTF.

The gene calls are TRBV6-5 and TRBJ1-2; lacking DNA, the TRBD1 call made by TCRdb goes unchecked. There are 16 residues in the CDR3. The germline gives CDR1 MNHEY, CDR2 SVGAGI. The CDR3 here is CASRWTGRKQNYGYTF.

The chain has TRBV7-9 and TRBJ2-2; the TCRdb D gene call, TRBD1, has no DNA to confirm it. Per the germline V gene, CDR1 is SEHNR and CDR2 is FQNEAQ (reference sequence). This CDR3 is built from 13 residues. The CDR3: CASSLGSQGELFF.

The chain joins TRBV4-1 to TRBJ1-1; the TRBD1 assignment by TCRdb is unverifiable without DNA. Germline CDR1 MGHRA, CDR2 YSYEKL. The CDR3 contains 17 residues. The chain's CDR3 is CASSQGLRGKGDTEAFF.

V gene TRBV3-1 combines with J gene TRBJ1-1; TCRdb names TRBD1, which stays unverified in the absence of DNA. This CDR3 has 14 amino acids. Germline CDR1 LGHDT, CDR2 YNNKEL (reference sequence). Here the CDR3 reads CASSQFGDNTEAFF.

The chain is built from TRBV4-1 and TRBJ2-3; TCRdb picks TRBD2, but there is no DNA to check that call. This CDR3 spans 16 amino acids. Germline CDR1 MGHRA, CDR2 YSYEKL. CDR3 in amino acids: CASSGRTSGRGDTQYF.

V and J are TRBV5-1 and TRBJ2-2. The CDR3 has 15 residues. Per the germline V gene, CDR1 is SGHRS and CDR2 is YFSETQ. CDR3 protein: CASSLDRGRTGELFF.

The V and J genes are TRBV24-1 and TRBJ2-1; there is no DNA to check the TCRdb D call of TRBD1. CDR3 length: 15 amino acids. Germline loops: CDR1 KGHDR, CDR2 SFDVKD. This CDR3 reads CATSDVMARGNEQFF.

The chain combines TRBV5-1 with TRBJ2-7. Germline CDR1 SGHRS, CDR2 YFSETQ. This CDR3 is 14 amino acids long. The CDR3: CASSLEVSNYEQYF.